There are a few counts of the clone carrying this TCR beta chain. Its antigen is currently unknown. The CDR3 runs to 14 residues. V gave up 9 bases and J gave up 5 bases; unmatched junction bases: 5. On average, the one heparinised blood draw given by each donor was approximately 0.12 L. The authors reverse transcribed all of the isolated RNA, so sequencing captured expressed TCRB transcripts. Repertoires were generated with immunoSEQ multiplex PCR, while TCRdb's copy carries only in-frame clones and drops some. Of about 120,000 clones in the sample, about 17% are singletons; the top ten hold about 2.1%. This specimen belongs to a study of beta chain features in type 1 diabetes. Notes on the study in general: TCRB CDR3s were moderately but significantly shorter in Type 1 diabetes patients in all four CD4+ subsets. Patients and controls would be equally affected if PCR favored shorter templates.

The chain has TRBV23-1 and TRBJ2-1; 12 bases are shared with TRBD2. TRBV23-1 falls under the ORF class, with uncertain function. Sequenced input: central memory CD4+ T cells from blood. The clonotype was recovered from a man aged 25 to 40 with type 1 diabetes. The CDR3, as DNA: TGCGCCAGTCTAGCGGGGGGGCCGAACAATGAGCAGTTCTTC. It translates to CASLAGGPNNEQFF.